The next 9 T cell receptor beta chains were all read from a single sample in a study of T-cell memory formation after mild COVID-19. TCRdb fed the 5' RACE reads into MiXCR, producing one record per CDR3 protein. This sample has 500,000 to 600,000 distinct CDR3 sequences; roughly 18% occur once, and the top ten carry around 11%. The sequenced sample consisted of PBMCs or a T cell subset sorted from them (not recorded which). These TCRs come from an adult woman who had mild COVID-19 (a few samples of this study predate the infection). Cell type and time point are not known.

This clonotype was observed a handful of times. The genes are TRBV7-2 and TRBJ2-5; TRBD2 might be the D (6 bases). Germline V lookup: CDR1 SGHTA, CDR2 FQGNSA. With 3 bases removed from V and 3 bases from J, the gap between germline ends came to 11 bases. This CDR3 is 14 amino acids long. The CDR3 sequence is CASSFYGGEETQYF. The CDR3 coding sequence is TGTGCCAGCAGCTTTTACGGGGGAGAAGAGACCCAGTACTTC.

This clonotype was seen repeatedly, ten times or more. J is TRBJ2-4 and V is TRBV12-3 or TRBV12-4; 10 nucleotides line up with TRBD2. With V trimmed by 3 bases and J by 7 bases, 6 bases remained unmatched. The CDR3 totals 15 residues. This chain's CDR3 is CASSFLAGVVNIQYF. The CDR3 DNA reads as TGTGCCAGCAGTTTCCTAGCGGGAGTGGTTAACATTCAGTACTTC.

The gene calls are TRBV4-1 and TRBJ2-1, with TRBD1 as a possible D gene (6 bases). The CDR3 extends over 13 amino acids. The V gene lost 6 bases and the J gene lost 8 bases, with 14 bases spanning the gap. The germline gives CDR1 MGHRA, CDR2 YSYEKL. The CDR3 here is CASSKGVGDEQFF. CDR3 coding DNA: TGCGCCAGCAGTAAGGGGGTTGGCGATGAGCAGTTCTTC.

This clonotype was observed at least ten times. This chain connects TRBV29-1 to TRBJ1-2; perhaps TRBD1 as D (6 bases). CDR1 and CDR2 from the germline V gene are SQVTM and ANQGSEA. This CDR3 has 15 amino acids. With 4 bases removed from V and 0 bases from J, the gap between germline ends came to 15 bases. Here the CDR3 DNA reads TGCAGCGTTGGTTCAGGGACAAGAGCTAACTATGGCTACACCTTC. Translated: CSVGSGTRANYGYTF. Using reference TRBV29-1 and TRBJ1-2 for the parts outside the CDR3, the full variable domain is SAVISQKPSRDICQRGTSLTIQCQVDSQVTMMFWYRQQPGQSLTLIATANQGSEATYESGFVIDKFPISRPNLTFSTLTVSNMSPEDSSIYLCSVGSGTRANYGYTFGSGTRLTVV.

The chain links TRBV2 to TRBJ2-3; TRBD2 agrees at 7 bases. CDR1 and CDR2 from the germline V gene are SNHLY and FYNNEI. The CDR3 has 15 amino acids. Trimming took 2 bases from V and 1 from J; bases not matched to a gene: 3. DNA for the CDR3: TGTGCCAGCAGTGAAAGCCTAGCGGGCACAGATACGCAGTATTTT. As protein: CASSESLAGTDTQYF. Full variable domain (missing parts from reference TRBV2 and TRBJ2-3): EPEVTQTPSHQVTQMGQEVILRCVPISNHLYFYWYRQILGQKVEFLVSFYNNEISEKSEIFDDQFSVERPDGSNFTLKIRSTKLEDSAMYFCASSESLAGTDTQYFGPGTRLTVL.

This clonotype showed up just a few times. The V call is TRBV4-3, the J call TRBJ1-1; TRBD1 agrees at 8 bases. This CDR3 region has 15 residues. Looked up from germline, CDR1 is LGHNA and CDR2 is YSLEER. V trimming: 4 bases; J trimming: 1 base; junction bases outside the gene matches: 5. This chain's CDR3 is CASSRTGGSNTEAFF. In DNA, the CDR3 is TGCGCCAGCAGCCGAACAGGGGGATCGAACACTGAAGCTTTCTTT.

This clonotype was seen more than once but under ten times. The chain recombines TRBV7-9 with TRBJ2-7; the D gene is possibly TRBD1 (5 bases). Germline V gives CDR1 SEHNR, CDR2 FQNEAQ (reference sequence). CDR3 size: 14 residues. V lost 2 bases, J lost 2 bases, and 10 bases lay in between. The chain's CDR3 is CASSLQAGTYEQYF. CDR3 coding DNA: TGTGCCAGCAGCTTACAGGCAGGGACCTACGAGCAGTACTTC.

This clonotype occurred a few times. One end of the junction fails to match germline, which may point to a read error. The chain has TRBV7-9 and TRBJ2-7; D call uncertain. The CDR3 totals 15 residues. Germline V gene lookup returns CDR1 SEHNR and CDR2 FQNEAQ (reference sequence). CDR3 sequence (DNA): TGTGCCAGCAGCCCTCCCGGGTTGCCCCTCGACCCCCCCGCATTC. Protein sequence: CASSPPGLPLDPPAF. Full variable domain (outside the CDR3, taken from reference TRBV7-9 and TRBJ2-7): DTGVSQNPRHKITKRGQNVTFRCDPISEHNRLYWYRQTLGQGPEFLTYFQNEAQLEKSRLLSDRFSAERPKGSFSTLEIQRTEQGDSAMYLCASSPPGLPLDPPAFGPGTRLTVT.

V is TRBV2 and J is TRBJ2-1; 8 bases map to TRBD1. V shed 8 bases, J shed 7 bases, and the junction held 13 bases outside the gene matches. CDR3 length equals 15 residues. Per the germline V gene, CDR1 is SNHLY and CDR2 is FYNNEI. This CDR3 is CASLMTGASTNEQFF. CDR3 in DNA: TGTGCCAGCCTCATGACAGGGGCCTCGACTAATGAGCAGTTCTTC. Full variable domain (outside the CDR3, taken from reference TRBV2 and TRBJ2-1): EPEVTQTPSHQVTQMGQEVILRCVPISNHLYFYWYRQILGQKVEFLVSFYNNEISEKSEIFDDQFSVERPDGSNFTLKIRSTKLEDSAMYFCASLMTGASTNEQFFGPGTRLTVL.